The 28 T cell receptor beta chains listed next were all sequenced from one sample in a study of cytomegalovirus exposure and HLA in healthy donors. Primers: 60 Vbeta forward and 13 Jbeta reverse. The protocol was immunoSEQ multiplex PCR, while the TCRdb copy is restricted to in-frame clones and leaves out a portion. The sample shows about 86,000 clones, around 74% of them seen only once. The material sequenced was PBMCs. The receptors stem from a woman aged 50 to 60 in good health and CMV-seropositive.

This clone was detected only a few times. V gene TRBV19 combines with J gene TRBJ2-3, with 9 positions matching TRBD1. The germline V gene has CDR1 LNHDA and CDR2 SQIVND (reference sequence). This CDR3 is 19 amino acids long. Unmatched junction bases numbered 18, after V lost 2 bases and J lost 6 bases. CDR3 sequence (DNA): TGTGCCAGTAGTATACGTGGGACAGGGTTCGCGGGAGATCTGGATACGCAGTATTTT. This encodes CASSIRGTGFAGDLDTQYF.

The rearrangement joins TRBV6-5 to TRBJ2-7; the D gene is possibly TRBD2 (6 bases). Judging by the DNA end, TRBJ2-1 fits better; the J call may be wrong. CDR1 is MNHEY, CDR2 SVGAGI, per germline. The CDR3 consists of 14 residues. In DNA form, the CDR3 reads TGTGCCACCCGCCCCCGGGACTTTTACAATGAGCAGTTCTTC. Translation: CATRPRDFYNEQFF.

The chain carries TRBV5-4 and TRBJ2-1; 12 bases fit TRBD2. This CDR3 has 15 amino acids. Losses at the gene ends were 4 bases for V and 4 bases for J; bases not matched to a gene: 3. The V gene's germline CDR1 is SGHNT and CDR2 YYREEE (reference sequence). In nucleotides, the CDR3 is TGTGCCAGCAGCGTTGGGACTAGCGGGTACAATGAGCAGTTCTTC. It codes for CASSVGTSGYNEQFF. The variable domain in full, with the rest retrieved from reference TRBV5-4 and TRBJ2-1, is ETGVTQSPTHLIKTRGQQVTLRCSSQSGHNTVSWYQQALGQGPQFIFQYYREEENGRGNFPPRFSGLQFPNYSSELNVNALELDDSALYLCASSVGTSGYNEQFFGPGTRLTVL.

This clone appeared once. As DNA, the CDR3 is TGTGCCAGCTTTTCCAAGCCTGAAGCTTTCTTT. It is translated as CASFSKPEAFF. This chain links TRBV28 with TRBJ1-1; D call uncertain. Germline V gene data show CDR1 as MDHEN and CDR2 as SYDVKM. V lost 8 bases, J lost 6 bases, and 10 bases lay in between. This CDR3 contains 11 residues.

This sequence joins TRBV5-1 and TRBJ1-1; 7 nucleotides align to TRBD1. Per germline, CDR1 SGHRS and CDR2 YFSETQ. This CDR3 region has 15 residues. V shed 4 bases, J shed 1 base, and the junction held 7 bases outside the gene matches. The CDR3 region has the DNA TGCGCCAGCAGCATCGCCGGGACAGAGAACACTGAAGCTTTCTTT. This sequence encodes CASSIAGTENTEAFF.

This clone was seen a handful of times. V gene TRBV6-5 combines with J gene TRBJ1-1; 8 bases align to TRBD1. From germline, CDR1 is MNHEY and CDR2 SVGAGI. This CDR3 comprises 16 residues. The trim removed 2 bases at V and 4 bases at J, leaving 9 bases unmatched. CDR3 residues: CASSYQTGARSTEAFF. The CDR3 nucleotides are TGTGCCAGCAGTTACCAGACAGGGGCTCGGTCCACTGAAGCTTTCTTT.

The table lists this clone with a count of one. The chain couples TRBV5-8 to TRBJ2-3; 7 bases fit TRBD2. V was clipped by 1 base and J by 1 base; unmatched bases: 0. Germline CDR1 SGHTS, CDR2 YDEGEE. The CDR3 is 14 residues long. Written as DNA, the CDR3 is TGTGCCAGCAGCTTGCTAGCGGGCACAGATACGCAGTATTTT. It is translated as CASSLLAGTDTQYF.

The chain recombines TRBV5-1 with TRBJ1-1; D might be TRBD1 (5 bases). The V end was cut by 0 bases, the J end by 6 bases, with 12 bases between. The CDR3 runs 14 residues. The germline V gene encodes CDR1 SGHRS and CDR2 YFSETQ. The CDR3 coding sequence is TGCGCCAGCAGCTTGGGTGGGGGGATCGCTGAAGCTTTCTTT. Its translation is CASSLGGGIAEAFF.

The rearrangement joins TRBV28 to TRBJ2-7, with D unclear. The CDR3 has 12 residues. Between the trimmed V and J ends, which lost 7 bases and 3 bases, there was a span of 10 bases. Germline assignment: CDR1 MDHEN and CDR2 SYDVKM. CDR3 in DNA: TGTGCCAGCACGACGGCAGGCTACGAGCAGTACTTC. Protein: CASTTAGYEQYF.

The chain joins TRBV4-1 to TRBJ2-2; D unresolved. CDR1 is MGHRA and CDR2 is YSYEKL in the germline V gene. V was shortened by 3 bases and J by 4 bases, with 6 bases between the two germline ends. This CDR3 has 13 amino acids. CDR3 in amino acids: CASSHPITGELFF. The CDR3 DNA reads TGCGCCAGCAGCCACCCTATCACCGGGGAGCTGTTTTTT.

The chain carries TRBV6-1 and TRBJ1-4; D perhaps matches TRBD1 (5 bases). CDR1 and CDR2 from the germline V gene are MNHNS and SASEGT. The V gene lost 4 bases and the J gene lost 7 bases, with 13 bases spanning the gap. This CDR3 has 14 residues. This CDR3 is CASSARGGGEKLFF. As DNA, the CDR3 is TGTGCCAGCAGTGCCCGGGGGGGAGGTGAAAAACTGTTTTTT.

Only one count was recorded for this clone. This chain uses TRBV20-1 with TRBJ2-1; D remains unclear. The CDR3 loop spans 11 amino acids. CDR1 is DFQATT, CDR2 SNEGSKA, per germline (reference sequence). V shed 5 bases and J shed 4 bases, with 6 bases lying between them. This CDR3 is CSAAEYNEQFF. The CDR3, as DNA: TGCAGTGCTGCGGAATACAATGAGCAGTTCTTC.

The chain links TRBV9 to TRBJ2-1; 7 nucleotides line up with TRBD2. V lost 3 bases, J lost 8 bases, and 17 bases stayed unmatched. The CDR3 is 17 amino acids. Per the germline V gene, CDR1 is SGDLS and CDR2 is YYNGEE. In DNA form, the CDR3 reads TGTGCCAGCAGCGCCCGACTAGCAAGAAATCCTCTACATGAGCAGTTCTTC. Encoded protein: CASSARLARNPLHEQFF.

The rearrangement links TRBV19 to TRBJ1-5, with D perhaps matching TRBD1 (5 bases). V lost 3 bases to trimming and J lost 4 bases, with 10 bases between them. This CDR3 has 14 residues. Germline V gene data show CDR1 as LNHDA and CDR2 as SQIVND (reference sequence). The CDR3 here is CASSMIGGNQPQHF. As DNA, the CDR3 is TGTGCCAGTAGTATGATCGGGGGGAATCAGCCCCAGCATTTT.

The chain links TRBV6-1 to TRBJ2-7, with a weak D call TRBD2 (5 bases). Germline V CDR1 and CDR2: MNHNS, SASEGT. The CDR3 totals 14 residues. V was shortened by 0 bases and J by 3 bases, with 9 bases between the two germline ends. CDR3 residues: CASSEALRGYEQYF. Here the CDR3 DNA reads TGTGCCAGCAGTGAAGCGCTTCGGGGCTACGAGCAGTACTTC.

CDR3 sequence (DNA): TGTGCCAGCACTAAGGGGTCAGGGACTGAAGCTTTCTTT. Amino acid sequence: CASTKGSGTEAFF. The chain has TRBV27 and TRBJ1-1; TRBD1 might be the D (5 bases). Germline V gene sequence: CDR1 MNHEY, CDR2 SMNVEV (reference sequence). V was clipped by 7 bases and J by 5 bases, with 14 bases between them. This CDR3 contains 13 residues.

The chain uses TRBV11-3 and TRBJ2-5; D perhaps matches TRBD2 (5 bases). V was trimmed by 6 bases and J by 5 bases, leaving 16 bases between them. CDR3 size: 14 residues. Germline loops: CDR1 SGHNT, CDR2 YENEEA. The CDR3 DNA is TGTGCCAGCAGGAGGGTGGTATCTGCGGAGACCCAGTACTTC. Translated, it gives CASRRVVSAETQYF.

This clone was found once. This chain links TRBV27 with TRBJ1-1; 8 bases match TRBD1. The CDR3 consists of 13 residues. Germline-derived CDR1 and CDR2 are MNHEY and SMNVEV (reference sequence). The J segment lost 5 bases and the V segment lost 5 bases, leaving 4 bases of the junction unmatched. The CDR3 sequence is CASSTTGATEAFF. CDR3 nucleotides: TGTGCCAGCAGTACGACAGGGGCTACTGAAGCTTTCTTT.

This clone was seen more than once but under ten times. The chain has TRBV29-1 and TRBJ1-5; no clear D. Trimming took 4 bases from V and 4 from J, leaving 8 bases between them. The CDR3 length is 12 residues. Germline values: CDR1 SQVTM, CDR2 ANQGSEA. CDR3 region: CSVGGGNQPQHF. The CDR3 coding sequence is TGCAGCGTTGGAGGTGGGAATCAGCCCCAGCATTTT. Drawing the rest from reference TRBV29-1 and TRBJ1-5, the complete variable domain is SAVISQKPSRDICQRGTSLTIQCQVDSQVTMMFWYRQQPGQSLTLIATANQGSEATYESGFVIDKFPISRPNLTFSTLTVSNMSPEDSSIYLCSVGGGNQPQHFGDGTRLSIL.

The chain is built from TRBV28 and TRBJ2-7; D may be TRBD2 (6 bases). Per the germline V gene, CDR1 is MDHEN and CDR2 is SYDVKM. V gave up 6 bases and J gave up 4 bases, with 28 bases separating them. The CDR3 is 18 amino acids. DNA of the CDR3: TGTGCCAGCAGCCCAACCCTCCGGGACCTTCAGGCGGGGTACGAGCAGTACTTC. Translated: CASSPTLRDLQAGYEQYF. The whole variable domain, filled in from reference TRBV28 and TRBJ2-7, reads DVKVTQSSRYLVKRTGEKVFLECVQDMDHENMFWYRQDPGLGLRLIYFSYDVKMKEKGDIPEGYSVSREKKERFSLILESASTNQTSMYLCASSPTLRDLQAGYEQYFGPGTRLTVT.

This rearrangement joins TRBV9 to TRBJ2-5; D is perhaps TRBD1 (5 bases). This CDR3 has 14 amino acids. V was cut by 0 bases and J by 5 bases, with 11 bases left in between. CDR1 is SGDLS and CDR2 is YYNGEE in the germline V gene. This chain's CDR3 is CASSVATGGETQYF. For the CDR3, the DNA is TGTGCCAGCAGCGTAGCTACAGGTGGGGAGACCCAGTACTTC.

This clone was seen a few times. The chain recombines TRBV18 with TRBJ2-1; D is perhaps TRBD2 (6 bases). The length of the CDR3 is 18 residues. V lost 3 bases, J lost 0 bases, and 18 bases lay in between. The germline V gene encodes CDR1 KGHSH and CDR2 LQKENI. CDR3 sequence: CASSPGALGLSSYNEQFF. The CDR3 DNA sequence: TGTGCCAGCTCACCTGGTGCGTTAGGACTAAGCTCCTACAATGAGCAGTTCTTC.

The genes are TRBV18 and TRBJ1-4; tentative D call: TRBD1 (5 bases). In germline, CDR1 is KGHSH, CDR2 LQKENI. Trimming stripped 10 bases from V and 0 bases from J, with 12 bases between. The length of the CDR3 is 14 residues. CDR3 protein: CATSQGATNEKLFF. CDR3 sequence (DNA): TGTGCCACCAGCCAGGGCGCAACTAATGAAAAACTGTTTTTT.

This sequence joins TRBV6-5 and TRBJ2-1; 7 nucleotides match TRBD1. The CDR3 extends over 15 amino acids. V trimming: 0 bases; J trimming: 7 bases; junction bases outside the gene matches: 6. Germline V lookup: CDR1 MNHEY, CDR2 SVGAGI. CDR3 amino acids: CASSYSGQGVNEQFF. The CDR3 nucleotides read TGTGCCAGCAGTTACTCTGGGCAGGGGGTAAATGAGCAGTTCTTC.

This sequence joins TRBV7-9 and TRBJ2-7; weak D call: TRBD1 (6 bases). The CDR3 is 16 amino acids. Looked up from germline, CDR1 is SEHNR and CDR2 is FQNEAQ (reference sequence). Trimming took off 4 bases at V and 1 base at J, with 17 bases between the two ends. The CDR3 region has the DNA TGTGCCAGCAGCTCAGCAGGGGCCTACATTTCCTACGAGCAGTACTTC. Protein product: CASSSAGAYISYEQYF.

The chain joins TRBV19 to TRBJ2-1; TRBD2 aligns across 10 bases. Germline loops: CDR1 LNHDA, CDR2 SQIVND (reference sequence). The junction had 4 bases not matched to a gene; V was cut back by 2 bases and J by 6 bases. The CDR3 covers 15 residues. The chain's CDR3 is CASSIPAGGPNEQFF. The CDR3 DNA follows: TGTGCCAGTAGTATACCAGCGGGAGGGCCCAATGAGCAGTTCTTC.

This clone came up a few times. J is TRBJ1-1 and V is TRBV7-9, with TRBD1 identical over 10 bases. Germline V lookup: CDR1 SEHNR, CDR2 FQNEAQ (reference sequence). V was pared by 8 bases and J by 5 bases, with 2 bases of the junction left unmatched. The CDR3 is made up of 12 amino acids. In nucleotides, the CDR3 is TGTGCCAGCGGGACAGGGGTAACTGAAGCTTTCTTT. This gives the protein CASGTGVTEAFF.

This chain links TRBV27 with TRBJ1-2, with D unresolved. The CDR3 runs to 14 residues. Germline V lookup: CDR1 MNHEY, CDR2 SMNVEV (reference sequence). V gave up 0 bases and J gave up 1 base, with 6 bases separating them. CDR3 DNA: TGTGCCAGCAGTTTATCCAGGAATAACTATGGCTACACCTTC. It is translated as CASSLSRNNYGYTF.